The rows below give T cell receptor beta chains drawn from one sample of a study of T cell responses to AZD1222 COVID-19 vaccine. This table comes from immunoSEQ multiplex PCR, and its TCRdb copy is limited to in-frame clones, with some not included. This table holds approximately 110,000 clones, around 85% found once. The sample here was peripheral blood, taken on day 0 of AZD1222 vaccination. The receptors come from an adult in good health. The CDR3 runs from the conserved cysteine through the conserved F or W. The D gene is left open where the match is weak. Not all rows give a size; the values are once, few, many and, for expanded clones, a class.

V gene,clone size,J gene,D gene,CDR3 protein,CDR3 DNA
TRBV6-6,-,TRBJ2-3,-,CASSPAGLPTDTQYF,TGTGCCAGCAGTCCCGCCGGACTTCCCACAGATACGCAGTATTTT
TRBV10-3,once,TRBJ1-3,TRBD1,CATWDRATGNTIYF,TGTGCCACCTGGGACAGGGCCACTGGAAACACCATATATTTT
TRBV18,-,TRBJ1-5,TRBD1,CATRSGTGGNNQPQHF,TGTGCCACTAGAAGCGGGACAGGGGGAAACAATCAGCCCCAGCATTTT
TRBV7-9,few,TRBJ1-2,-,CASSFPGVYGYTF,TGTGCCAGCAGCTTTCCAGGGGTCTATGGCTACACCTTC
TRBV6-2/TRBV6-3,-,TRBJ1-5,-,CASSYSTGSQPQHF,TGTGCCAGCAGTTACTCCACCGGAAGTCAGCCCCAGCATTTT
TRBV6-5,-,TRBJ1-4,-,CATRGGRNEKLFF,TGTGCCACACGGGGGGGAAGGAATGAAAAACTGTTTTTT
TRBV7-2,-,TRBJ2-7,-,CASSPSSYEQYF,TGTGCCAGCAGCCCGAGCTCCTACGAGCAGTACTTC
TRBV2,-,TRBJ2-7,TRBD2,CASSEALLGGGLDEQYF,TGTGCCAGCAGTGAAGCGCTTCTCGGCGGGGGGCTCGACGAGCAGTACTTC
TRBV19,-,TRBJ1-4,-,CASSIPGANEKLFF,TGTGCCAGTAGTATTCCCGGAGCAAATGAAAAACTGTTTTTT
TRBV7-8,-,TRBJ2-7,-,CASSLAFGGVTSYEQYF,TGTGCCAGCAGCTTAGCGTTCGGCGGGGTCACCTCCTACGAGCAGTACTTC
TRBV5-4,-,TRBJ1-4,-,CASSLGGGIEEKLFF,TGTGCCAGCAGCCTAGGGGGAGGGATAGAGGAAAAACTGTTTTTT
TRBV5-5,-,TRBJ2-5,TRBD2,CASSLYGGGIQETQYF,TGTGCCAGCAGCTTATATGGCGGGGGGATACAAGAGACCCAGTACTTC
TRBV6-2/TRBV6-3,-,TRBJ1-6,TRBD1,CASSFGRGRSPLHF,TGTGCCAGCAGTTTTGGTAGGGGGCGGTCACCCCTCCACTTT
TRBV6-2/TRBV6-3,-,TRBJ2-1,-,CASSPESSYNEQFF,TGTGCCAGCAGTCCCGAAAGCTCCTACAATGAGCAGTTCTTC
TRBV6-6,-,TRBJ2-7,-,CASSYSGQYEQYF,TGTGCCAGCAGTTACTCAGGGCAGTACGAGCAGTACTTC
TRBV24-1,-,TRBJ1-3,-,CATSDHRSSGNTIYF,TGTGCCACCAGTGATCACAGGAGCTCTGGAAACACCATATATTTT
TRBV9,-,TRBJ2-1,-,CASSPQTVGNEQFF,TGTGCCAGCAGCCCCCAGACAGTAGGCAATGAGCAGTTCTTC
TRBV18,-,TRBJ2-7,TRBD1,CASSPAEGALEQYF,TGTGCCAGCTCACCGGCCGAGGGGGCGCTTGAGCAGTACTTC
TRBV5-4,-,TRBJ2-3,-,CASSSSGGTDTQYF,TGTGCCAGCAGCTCTTCAGGGGGCACAGATACGCAGTATTTT
TRBV23-1,-,TRBJ1-3,TRBD1,CASSLWTGESTIYF,TGCGCCAGCAGTCTATGGACAGGAGAGAGCACCATATATTTT
TRBV3-1/TRBV3-2,few,TRBJ2-2,-,CASSGISGTGELFF,TGTGCCAGCAGCGGCATAAGCGGAACCGGGGAGCTGTTTTTT
TRBV30,-,TRBJ1-2,-,CAWSSTGTRGIVGYTF,TGTGCCTGGAGCTCAACCGGGACAAGGGGAATCGTTGGCTACACCTTC
TRBV19,few,TRBJ1-5,TRBD1,CASSTSGTGGQPQHF,TGTGCCAGTAGTACCTCCGGGACAGGGGGTCAGCCCCAGCATTTT
TRBV6-5,-,TRBJ2-1,TRBD1,CASSYAAGGVEQFF,TGTGCCAGCAGTTACGCTGCAGGGGGAGTTGAGCAGTTCTTC
TRBV11-3,once,TRBJ2-5,-,CASSLSFTILYQETQYF,TGTGCCAGCAGCTTAAGTTTCACCATCTTGTACCAAGAGACCCAGTACTTC
TRBV4-2,-,TRBJ1-5,-,CASSPDRALNSNQPQHF,TGTGCCAGCAGCCCGGACCGGGCCCTAAATAGCAATCAGCCCCAGCATTTT
TRBV5-1,-,TRBJ2-2,-,CASSFDQNTGELFF,TGCGCCAGCAGCTTCGACCAAAACACCGGGGAGCTGTTTTTT
TRBV3-1/TRBV3-2,-,TRBJ1-1,-,CASSQRQVPEAFF,TGTGCCAGCAGCCAGCGACAGGTCCCTGAAGCTTTCTTT
TRBV19,few,TRBJ1-2,-,CASSRTYGYTF,TGTGCCAGTAGTAGGACCTATGGCTACACCTTC
TRBV4-1,-,TRBJ1-1,-,CASSQGDFVFVGRQAFF,TGCGCCAGCAGCCAAGGAGACTTTGTTTTTGTGGGGCGACAGGCTTTCTTT
TRBV6-5,-,TRBJ1-4,TRBD1,CASSTGTANNEKLFF,TGTGCCAGCAGTACCGGGACAGCTAATAATGAAAAACTGTTTTTT
TRBV28,-,TRBJ1-3,TRBD1,CASSPLRGQWGNTIYF,TGTGCCAGCAGTCCCCTGAGGGGACAGTGGGGAAACACCATATATTTT
TRBV28,-,TRBJ2-7,-,CASSLGTTRYEQYF,TGTGCCAGCAGTTTGGGGACAACTCGCTACGAGCAGTACTTC
TRBV9,once,TRBJ2-1,-,CASTPGGPNNEQFF,TGTGCCAGCACCCCCGGGGGGCCAAACAATGAGCAGTTCTTC
TRBV12-5,-,TRBJ2-7,TRBD1,CASGLGRTGGRKAYEQYF,TGTGCTAGTGGTTTGGGCCGGACAGGGGGCAGGAAGGCCTACGAGCAGTACTTC
TRBV11-2,-,TRBJ1-5,-,CASSTGNSNQPQHF,TGTGCCAGCAGTACAGGGAATAGCAATCAGCCCCAGCATTTT
TRBV29-1,-,TRBJ2-3,-,CSVEDPASSTDTQYF,TGCAGCGTTGAAGACCCAGCTTCTAGCACAGATACGCAGTATTTT
TRBV12-3/TRBV12-4,-,TRBJ1-2,-,CASSNQGNDGYTF,TGTGCCAGCAGTAACCAGGGGAACGACGGCTACACCTTC
TRBV27,-,TRBJ1-2,TRBD1,CASSRHGTGGGWGGYTF,TGTGCCAGCAGCCGGCACGGAACAGGGGGTGGGTGGGGTGGCTACACCTTC
TRBV5-1,-,TRBJ2-1,-,CASSPTANSYNEQFF,TGCGCCAGCAGCCCGACAGCGAACTCCTACAATGAGCAGTTCTTC
TRBV4-1,-,TRBJ2-3,-,CASSQRDSMSTDTQYF,TGCGCCAGCAGCCAGCGGGACAGCATGAGCACAGATACGCAGTATTTT
TRBV28,-,TRBJ1-4,-,CASRLTAHNEKLFF,TGTGCCAGCAGGCTAACAGCTCATAATGAAAAACTGTTTTTT
TRBV11-2,-,TRBJ1-2,-,CASSSILRAGYGYTF,TGTGCCAGCAGCTCAATTCTCCGGGCCGGCTATGGCTACACCTTC
TRBV11-2,-,TRBJ2-1,-,CATKGGTGAGENEQFF,TGTGCCACAAAGGGGGGGACCGGAGCGGGTGAGAATGAGCAGTTCTTC
TRBV11-2,few,TRBJ2-7,-,CASSLDRNTPEQYF,TGTGCCAGCAGCTTAGACAGAAACACACCCGAGCAGTACTTC
TRBV28,-,TRBJ2-7,-,CASNAVGLNSYEQYF,TGTGCCAGTAATGCCGTGGGGCTGAACTCCTACGAGCAGTACTTC
TRBV25-1,-,TRBJ1-4,-,CASSEPGVDEKLFF,TGTGCCAGCAGTGAACCAGGGGTTGATGAAAAACTGTTTTTT
TRBV7-9,-,TRBJ2-7,-,CASSSRLHRGSYEQYF,TGTGCCAGCAGCTCTAGACTTCATAGGGGCTCCTACGAGCAGTACTTC
TRBV28,once,TRBJ1-5,-,CASSSPRNKGQPQHF,TGTGCCAGCAGTTCCCCTCGGAACAAGGGTCAGCCCCAGCATTTT
TRBV7-2,few,TRBJ1-2,-,CASSLFRDTFNYGYTF,TGTGCCAGCAGCTTGTTCCGGGACACCTTTAACTATGGCTACACCTTC